This record looks at one T cell receptor (beta chain) sequence and its context. Per germline, CDR1 SGDLS and CDR2 YYNGEE. CDR3 length: 14 amino acids. Trimming at V came to 3 bases and at J to 6 bases, leaving 9 bases not matched to a gene. The data were taken from a study of Tregs in tolerant kidney transplant recipients. Across the study: The nonmyeloablative bone marrow transplants came from related graft donors, with transient mixed chimerism.

The method was immunoSEQ multiplex PCR; TCRdb's version includes in-frame clones alone and lacks a portion of them. The sample shows around 74,000 clones, roughly 98% of them seen only once. This chain links TRBV9 with TRBJ2-7, with 7 bases fitting TRBD1. This specimen was CD4+ T cells from blood, taken before the transplant. This TCR derives from a human donor who received a combined kidney and bone marrow transplant. CDR3 coding DNA: TGTGCCAGCAGCGCCCTGACAGGGTCCGGCGAGCAGTACTTC. Translation: CASSALTGSGEQYF.